These 27 T cell receptor beta chains originate from one sample sequenced in a study of post-analysis software for immune sequencing data. Their recognized antigens are unknown. Presence of unique molecular identifiers characterized the TCR beta cDNA libraries. TCRdb analysed the PCR reads with MiXCR anew, one entry per CDR3 protein. The sample includes hundreds of thousands of distinct CDR3 sequences, roughly 27% of them seen just once. Study-wide results and caveats: Patients had higher frequencies than controls of about 5 TRBV segments, including TRBV5-6, TRBV5-1 and TRBV20-1.

Material: blood. These receptors were collected from a girl aged 10-17 years with multiple sclerosis.

This clonotype was recorded a few times. The chain couples TRBV28 to TRBJ1-2, with TRBD1 identical over 8 bases. V was clipped by 5 bases and J by 10 bases; unmatched bases: 9. This CDR3 is 13 amino acids long. From germline, CDR1 is MDHEN and CDR2 SYDVKM. The CDR3 coding sequence is TGTGCCAGCAGTAGTGGGGACAGGATAAACTACACCTTC. It codes for CASSSGDRINYTF.

This chain connects TRBV12-3 or TRBV12-4 to TRBJ2-2, with 8 bases aligning to TRBD2. This CDR3 region has 15 residues. Trimming took 3 bases from V and 4 from J; bases not matched to a gene: 4. The CDR3 sequence is CASSFGGGGTGELFF. The CDR3 DNA reads TGTGCCAGCAGTTTCGGGGGGGGCGGCACCGGGGAGCTGTTTTTT.

This clonotype was detected a few times. The chain combines TRBV6-5 with TRBJ1-2, with D possibly being TRBD1 (5 bases). This CDR3 has 14 amino acids. Germline lookup yields CDR1 MNHEY and CDR2 SVGAGI. The V end was cut by 0 bases, the J end by 4 bases, with 9 bases between. Here the CDR3 reads CASSYSMTAYGYTF. CDR3 in DNA: TGTGCCAGCAGTTACTCGATGACAGCCTATGGCTACACCTTC.

The V call is TRBV28, the J call TRBJ2-7, with D maybe TRBD2 (6 bases). CDR3 length: 15 amino acids. The V gene's germline CDR1 is MDHEN and CDR2 SYDVKM. Trimming took off 2 bases at V and 1 base at J, with 12 bases between the two ends. CDR3 sequence (DNA): TGTGCCAGCAGTTTAGGGCTAGCGCGATCCTACGAGCAGTACTTC. Protein product: CASSLGLARSYEQYF.

The V and J genes are TRBV20-1 and TRBJ2-1; no clear D gene. CDR3 length: 11 amino acids. CDR1 and CDR2 (germline): DFQATT, SNEGSKA (reference sequence). For the CDR3, the DNA is TGCGGTCCTTCGAGAATAAATGAGCAGTTCTTC. Its protein is CGPSRINEQFF.

This sequence joins TRBV4-1 and TRBJ1-4; 8 nucleotides agree with TRBD1. J gave up 7 bases and V 2 bases, and 3 bases lay outside the gene matches. Germline lookup yields CDR1 MGHRA and CDR2 YSYEKL. There are 14 residues in the CDR3. In DNA form, the CDR3 reads TGCGCCAGCAGCCAAACCCAGGGGGCTGAAAAACTGTTTTTT. It yields the protein CASSQTQGAEKLFF.

The chain joins TRBV28 to TRBJ1-5; 7 bases are shared with TRBD1. Germline V gives CDR1 MDHEN, CDR2 SYDVKM. Unmatched junction bases numbered 8, after V lost 6 bases and J lost 3 bases. This CDR3 spans 15 amino acids. CDR3 sequence: CASSYTGEPNQPQHF. The CDR3 bases are TGTGCCAGCAGCTATACAGGGGAACCCAATCAGCCCCAGCATTTT.

The chain links TRBV5-1 to TRBJ1-2, with 9 bases aligning to TRBD1. V shed 0 bases, J shed 1 base, and the junction held 7 bases outside the gene matches. Germline lookup yields CDR1 SGHRS and CDR2 YFSETQ. This CDR3 region has 17 residues. CDR3 sequence reads: CASSLEGTGRDNYGYTF. The CDR3 bases are TGCGCCAGCAGCTTGGAAGGGACAGGGCGCGATAACTATGGCTACACCTTC.

In its sample, this clonotype was seen a few times. The chain couples TRBV7-2 to TRBJ2-7; 11 bases align to TRBD2. The CDR3 totals 17 residues. After removal of 0 bases from V and 2 bases from J, the junction contained 6 bases not matched to a gene. Germline loops: CDR1 SGHTA, CDR2 FQGNSA. CDR3 amino acids: CASSLAASGRPPYEQYF. CDR3 nucleotides: TGTGCCAGCAGCTTAGCGGCTAGCGGGAGGCCACCCTACGAGCAGTACTTC.

V and J are TRBV5-6 and TRBJ2-4; no clear D. CDR3 size: 11 residues. Germline V gene data show CDR1 as SGHDT and CDR2 as YYEEEE. The germline V and J ends were trimmed by 2 bases and 9 bases, with 6 bases remaining between them. CDR3 DNA sequence: TGTGCCAGCAGCTTTTCGGGCATTCAGTACTTC. This gives the protein CASSFSGIQYF.

This clonotype has only a few counts. V usage is TRBV20-1 and J usage is TRBJ2-1, with 13 bases matching TRBD2. This CDR3 has 15 amino acids. CDR1 is DFQATT, CDR2 SNEGSKA, per germline (reference sequence). Trimming cost V 3 bases and J 6 bases; bases outside gene matches: 5. The CDR3 loop is CSASWTSGRVNEQFF. CDR3 nucleotides: TGCAGTGCTAGCTGGACTAGCGGGAGAGTCAATGAGCAGTTCTTC.

This clonotype was picked up a small number of times. CDR3 residues: CASSLVLGFSTLSEQYF. Written as DNA, the CDR3 is TGTGCCAGCAGTTTAGTCTTAGGGTTCTCTACCTTGTCCGAGCAGTACTTC. This rearrangement joins TRBV12-3 or TRBV12-4 to TRBJ2-7; no definite D call. This CDR3 has 17 residues. Trimming shortened V by 1 base and J by 6 bases, and 22 bases separated the two germline ends.

This clonotype was detected only a few times. V and J are TRBV7-6 and TRBJ1-1; maybe TRBD1 (6 bases). This CDR3 has 15 residues. The V end was cut by 5 bases, the J end by 1 base, with 14 bases between. Per germline, CDR1 SGHVS and CDR2 FNYEAQ. Here the CDR3 DNA reads TGTGCCAGCAGCCCTAGGGGGAGGGAGAACACTGAAGCTTTCTTT. Residues: CASSPRGRENTEAFF.

A note on this clonotype: The junction shows a germline mismatch at one end, possibly a read error. The V and J genes are TRBV20-1 and TRBJ2-7; 7 nucleotides match TRBD1. This CDR3 is built from 15 residues. Germline V gene lookup returns CDR1 DFQATT and CDR2 SNEGSKA (reference sequence). Written as DNA, the CDR3 is TGCAGTGTTAGAAGGTCGGCAGGGGGCTCCTACGAGCAGTACTTC. This encodes CSVRRSAGGSYEQYF.

This clonotype was observed a handful of times. The V call is TRBV12-3 or TRBV12-4, the J call TRBJ1-1; no clear D gene. The CDR3 runs 13 residues. The V end lost 3 bases, the J end lost 1 base, and 6 bases lay between the germline ends. This chain's CDR3 is CASSFPSNTEAFF. The CDR3 DNA is TGTGCCAGCAGTTTCCCGTCGAACACTGAAGCTTTCTTT.

The chain joins TRBV12-3 or TRBV12-4 to TRBJ1-5, with D unclear. V was clipped by 5 bases and J by 4 bases, with 9 bases between them. The CDR3 is 13 residues long. CDR3 sequence: CASSQSLNQPQHF. The CDR3 DNA follows: TGTGCCAGCAGTCAGAGCCTTAATCAGCCCCAGCATTTT.

This clonotype was seen a handful of times. The chain uses TRBV10-3 and TRBJ2-1; 9 bases line up with TRBD1. Germline V gene lookup returns CDR1 ENHRY and CDR2 SYGVKD. The CDR3 runs 13 residues. The V gene end was trimmed by 11 bases and the J gene end by 6 bases; junction bases not matched to a gene: 8. CDR3 bases: TGTGCCGCTAGTGAGGACAGGGGCAATGAGCAGTTCTTC. It yields the protein CAASEDRGNEQFF.

The rearrangement uses TRBV5-1 and TRBJ2-5; no definite D call. The CDR3 contains 13 residues. V lost 2 bases, J lost 11 bases, and 16 bases lay in between. The germline CDR1 and CDR2 sequences are SGHRS and YFSETQ. DNA for the CDR3: TGCGCCAGCAGCTTTTCTGGGGTCAGTGAGCAGTACTTC. Encoded protein: CASSFSGVSEQYF.

V usage is TRBV6-5 and J usage is TRBJ1-2, with D possibly matching TRBD1 (5 bases). CDR1 MNHEY and CDR2 SVGAGI come from the germline V gene. Deletions cut 4 bases from V and 0 bases from J, with 18 bases between. The length of the CDR3 is 17 residues. The CDR3, as DNA: TGTGCCAGCAGTTTCCGGGACGTCCCTTCGGCTAACTATGGCTACACCTTC. This codes for CASSFRDVPSANYGYTF.

The chain links TRBV12-3 or TRBV12-4 to TRBJ2-3; TRBD2 agrees at 13 bases. This CDR3 is built from 20 residues. With 11 bases clipped from V and 1 base from J, the junction kept 21 bases outside the gene matches. CDR3 in DNA: TGTGCCTGCACCAAAACCCGGACTAGCGGGAGCGTAGACGGCACAGATACGCAGTATTTT. Its translation is CACTKTRTSGSVDGTDTQYF.

This clonotype was picked up many times. The chain uses TRBV28 and TRBJ2-7, with D tentatively TRBD2 (6 bases). CDR1 MDHEN and CDR2 SYDVKM come from the germline V gene. This CDR3 comprises 13 residues. Trimming shortened V by 2 bases and J by 5 bases, and 10 bases separated the two germline ends. The CDR3 nucleotides read TGTGCCAGCAGTTTAGGGTCGGGGGACGAGCAGTACTTC. It specifies CASSLGSGDEQYF.

This chain joins TRBV7-2 and TRBJ2-7, with no clear D. Looked up from germline, CDR1 is SGHTA and CDR2 is FQGNSA. This CDR3 region has 13 residues. Deletions cut 3 bases from V and 5 bases from J, with 11 bases between. The DNA of the CDR3 is TGTGCCAGCAGCTTCCGACAAAGCAACGAGCAGTACTTC. Encoded protein: CASSFRQSNEQYF.

This clonotype was recorded a few times. This chain links TRBV28 with TRBJ2-3; 8 positions match TRBD2. The CDR3 sequence is 16 residues long. Germline V lookup: CDR1 MDHEN, CDR2 SYDVKM. After removal of 5 bases from V and 5 bases from J, the junction contained 12 bases not matched to a gene. CDR3 sequence: CASSPVVGRERDTQYF. CDR3 sequence (DNA): TGTGCCAGCAGTCCCGTGGTCGGGAGGGAGCGAGATACGCAGTATTTT.

This clonotype was counted between two and nine times. CDR3 region: CSAPPHRGLSTDTQYF. As DNA, the CDR3 is TGCAGTGCTCCCCCCCACAGGGGGCTTAGCACAGATACGCAGTATTTT. This chain uses TRBV20-1 with TRBJ2-3; 9 bases match TRBD1. Germline V gene lookup returns CDR1 DFQATT and CDR2 SNEGSKA (reference sequence). The junction had 9 bases not matched to a gene; V was cut back by 5 bases and J by 0 bases. There are 16 residues in the CDR3.

In nucleotides, the CDR3 is TGCAGTGCAGGACTAGCGGTGGCCGGGGAGCTGTTTTTT. As protein: CSAGLAVAGELFF. The chain uses TRBV20-1 and TRBJ2-2; 10 nucleotides line up with TRBD2. Germline CDR1 reads DFQATT; CDR2 reads SNEGSKA (reference sequence). This CDR3 spans 13 amino acids. J was trimmed by 6 bases and V by 6 bases; bases with no gene match: 4.

On this clonotype itself: A much larger clone differs by one base, so this may be a read error. V usage is TRBV10-3 and J usage is TRBJ2-7; 10 positions match TRBD2. The CDR3 has 13 residues. J was trimmed by 7 bases and V by 10 bases; bases with no gene match: 10. Per germline, CDR1 ENHRY and CDR2 SYGVKD. CDR3 sequence: CATRLAGENEQYF. CDR3 DNA sequence: TGTGCCACCAGGCTAGCGGGAGAGAATGAGCAGTACTTC.

This clonotype has only a few counts. The chain uses TRBV29-1 and TRBJ1-4, with TRBD1 identical over 12 bases. This CDR3 is built from 16 residues. Germline trimming cut 3 bases from V and 15 bases from J; bases unmatched to any gene: 17. Germline V gene sequence: CDR1 SQVTM, CDR2 ANQGSEA. For the CDR3, the DNA is TGCAGCGTTGAGGCGGGACAGGGGGCCTCCGGGGTTGGTTTGTTTTTT. Translating gives CSVEAGQGASGVGLFF.